This T cell receptor (beta chain) was retrieved from a study of blood T cells in healthy people across ages. Per the germline V gene, CDR1 is MNHEY and CDR2 is SVGAGI. CDR3 size: 15 residues. V was shortened by 2 bases and J by 5 bases, with 12 bases between the two germline ends. Through a sample-barcoded 5' primer and a J-beta primer mix, a second PCR was run for roughly 6 to 11 cycles. MiXCR, applied by TCRdb to the 5' RACE reads, yields one record per CDR3 protein. The data contain around 800,000 distinct CDR3 sequences, 46% of them singletons. Findings and limits, study-wide: Naive T cell percentage strongly correlated with TCR beta diversity.

Each donor had roughly 10 milliliters of peripheral blood drawn. About this clonotype itself: No antigen is known for it.

This TCR derives from a man aged 80 or over in good health. The gene calls are TRBV6-5 and TRBJ2-2; D might be TRBD2 (6 bases). Sequencing was performed on blood. CDR3 protein: CASSYTPRGTGELFF. CDR3 DNA: TGTGCCAGCAGTTACACCCCCCGGGGGACCGGGGAGCTGTTTTTT.